This T cell receptor beta chain was obtained from a study of neurological immune-mediated disorders. Broader study findings: TCR clonal expansion peaked in HTLV-1-associated myelopathy patients and was lowest in multiple sclerosis patients. Expanded clones shared no CDR3 amino acid sequences across subjects, suggesting private repertoires in all groups.

Turning to this clonotype: The antigen remains undetermined.

5'RACE employing 10-nucleotide random UMIs yielded the cDNA. In TCRdb, the 5' RACE reads were re-called with MiXCR into one record per CDR3 protein. The sample consists of tens of thousands of distinct CDR3 sequences, more than 8.5% of them appearing once. Germline V gives CDR1 DFQATT, CDR2 SNEGSKA (reference sequence). V shed 0 bases and J shed 5 bases, with 14 bases lying between them. The CDR3 covers 15 residues. Time point in this sample: longitudinal time-point 1 (baseline). Unsorted libraries were derived from 2 million PBMCs stored at -80 C. The source is a man younger than 45 in good health. The chain combines TRBV20-1 with TRBJ1-5, with D hard to call. Sequences were obtained from PBMCs. CDR3 DNA: TGCAGTGCTAGAGAATCCTTTGACATTTATCAGCCCCAGCATTTT. It is translated as CSARESFDIYQPQHF.